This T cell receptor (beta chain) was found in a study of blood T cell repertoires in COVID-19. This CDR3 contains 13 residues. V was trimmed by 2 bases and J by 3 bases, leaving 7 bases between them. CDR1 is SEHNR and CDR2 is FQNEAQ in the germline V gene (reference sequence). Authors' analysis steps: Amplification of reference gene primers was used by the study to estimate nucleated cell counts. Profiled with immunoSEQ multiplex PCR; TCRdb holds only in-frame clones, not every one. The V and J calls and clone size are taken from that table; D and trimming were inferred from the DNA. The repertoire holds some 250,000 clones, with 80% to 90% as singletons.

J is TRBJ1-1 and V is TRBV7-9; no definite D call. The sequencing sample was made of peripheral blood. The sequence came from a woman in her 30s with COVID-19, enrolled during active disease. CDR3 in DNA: TGTGCCAGCAGCTTATTCCCAGACACTGAAGCTTTCTTT. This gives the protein CASSLFPDTEAFF.